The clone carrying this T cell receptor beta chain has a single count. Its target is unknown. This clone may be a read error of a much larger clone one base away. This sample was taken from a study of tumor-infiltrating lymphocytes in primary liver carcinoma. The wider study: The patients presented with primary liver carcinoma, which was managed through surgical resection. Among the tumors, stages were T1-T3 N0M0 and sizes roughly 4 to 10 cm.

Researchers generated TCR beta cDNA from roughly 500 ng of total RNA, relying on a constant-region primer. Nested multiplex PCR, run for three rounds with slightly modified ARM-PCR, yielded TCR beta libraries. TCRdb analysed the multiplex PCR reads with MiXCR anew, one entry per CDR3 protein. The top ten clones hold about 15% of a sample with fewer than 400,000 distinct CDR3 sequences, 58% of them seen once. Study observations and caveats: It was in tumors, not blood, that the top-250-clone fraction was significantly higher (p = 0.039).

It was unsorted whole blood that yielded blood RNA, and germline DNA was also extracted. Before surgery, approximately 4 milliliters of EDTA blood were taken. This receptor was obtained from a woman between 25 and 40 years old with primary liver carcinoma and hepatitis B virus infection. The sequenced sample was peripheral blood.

The CDR3 nucleotides read TGTGCCAGCAGGTGGGACGGGATTCAGCCCCAGCATTTT. Amino acid sequence: CASRWDGIQPQHF. This rearrangement joins TRBV6-2 or TRBV6-3 to TRBJ1-5, with a weak D call TRBD1 (5 bases). The CDR3 covers 13 residues. Germline CDR1 reads MNHEY; CDR2 reads SVGEGT. V lost 6 bases and J lost 6, with 12 bases in between.